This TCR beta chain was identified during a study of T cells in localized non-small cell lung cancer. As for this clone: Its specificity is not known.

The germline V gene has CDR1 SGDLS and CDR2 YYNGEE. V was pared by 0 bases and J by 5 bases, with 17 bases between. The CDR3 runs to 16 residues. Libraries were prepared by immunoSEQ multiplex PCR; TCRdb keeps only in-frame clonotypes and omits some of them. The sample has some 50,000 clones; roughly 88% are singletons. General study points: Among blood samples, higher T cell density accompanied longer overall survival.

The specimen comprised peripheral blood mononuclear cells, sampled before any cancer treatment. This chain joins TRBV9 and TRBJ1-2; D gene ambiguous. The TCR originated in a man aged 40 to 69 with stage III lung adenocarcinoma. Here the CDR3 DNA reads TGTGCCAGCAGCGTAGGGTCTCGAGGGTCGGGGTATGGCTACACCTTC. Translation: CASSVGSRGSGYGYTF.